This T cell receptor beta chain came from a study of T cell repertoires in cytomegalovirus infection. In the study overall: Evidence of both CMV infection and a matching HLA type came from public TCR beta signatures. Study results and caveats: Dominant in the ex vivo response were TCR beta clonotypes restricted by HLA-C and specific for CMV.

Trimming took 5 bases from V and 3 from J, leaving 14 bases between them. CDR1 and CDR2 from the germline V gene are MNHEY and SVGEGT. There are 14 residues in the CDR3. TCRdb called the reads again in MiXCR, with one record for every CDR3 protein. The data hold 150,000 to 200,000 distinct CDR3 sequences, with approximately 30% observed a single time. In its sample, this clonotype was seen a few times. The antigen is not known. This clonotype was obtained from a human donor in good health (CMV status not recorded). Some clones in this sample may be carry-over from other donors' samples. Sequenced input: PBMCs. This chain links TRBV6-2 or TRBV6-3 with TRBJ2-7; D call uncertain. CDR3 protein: CASSLGGLVYEQYF. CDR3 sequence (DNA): TGTGCCAGCAGTCTTGGTGGTTTAGTCTACGAGCAGTACTTC.